This TCR beta chain was captured by sequencing in a study of control samples from healthy donors and cancer patients. Libraries were prepared by immunoSEQ multiplex PCR; TCRdb keeps only in-frame clonotypes and omits some of them. The sample holds some 120,000 clones, 88% seen once. V shed 1 base and J 1 base; nucleotides not matched to a gene: 7. Germline assignment: CDR1 SGHTA and CDR2 FQGTGA. CDR3 length: 19 amino acids. This chain connects TRBV7-3 to TRBJ2-7; 16 nucleotides line up with TRBD2. Material: blood. The TCR was taken from a woman between 65 and 79 years old in good health. The CDR3 sequence: CASSLKGTSGGAGSYEQYF. CDR3 DNA sequence: TGTGCCAGCAGCTTAAAAGGGACTAGCGGGGGGGCTGGTTCCTACGAGCAGTACTTC.